The 32 T cell receptor beta chains in this list originate from one sample, sequenced in a study of regulatory T cells. The primer mix had 52 TRBV and 13 TRBJ primers. The data were produced by immunoSEQ multiplex PCR, yet TCRdb's version contains in-frame clones alone and is incomplete. The data contain over 9,000 clones, around 82% of them seen just once; the ten biggest clones take up more than 9%. Sequencing was carried out using CD8+ T cells sorted from blood. These TCRs come from a person aged 18 to 35 with CD3G deficiency.

J is TRBJ2-7 and V is TRBV5-1; D not certain. This CDR3 comprises 13 residues. Germline lookup yields CDR1 SGHRS and CDR2 YFSETQ. Trimming removed 5 bases at V and 5 bases at J, with 14 bases between. Here the CDR3 DNA reads TGCGCCAGCAGAGCCGACGCTACCCACGAGCAGTACTTC. It is translated as CASRADATHEQYF.

The V and J genes are TRBV19 and TRBJ2-6; 8 nucleotides line up with TRBD1. V gave up 0 bases and J gave up 4 bases; unmatched junction bases: 8. This CDR3 comprises 18 residues. The germline V gene encodes CDR1 LNHDA and CDR2 SQIVND (reference sequence). CDR3 bases: TGTGCCAGTAGTATAGATGCAGGGGGCGCAACCGGGGCCAACGTCCTGACTTTC. Residues: CASSIDAGGATGANVLTF.

The chain uses TRBV27 and TRBJ1-1; D gene unclear. Germline V gene sequence: CDR1 MNHEY, CDR2 SMNVEV (reference sequence). The length of the CDR3 is 13 residues. V was pared by 2 bases and J by 6 bases, with 10 bases between. The CDR3 loop is CASSLRSGSEAFF. CDR3 DNA sequence: TGTGCCAGCAGTTTAAGGTCCGGCTCTGAAGCTTTCTTT.

The chain has TRBV7-3 and TRBJ2-3; D assignment may be TRBD1 or TRBD2 (5 bases each). Germline CDR1 is SGHTA and CDR2 is FQGTGA. Trimming took off 1 base at V and 6 bases at J, with 11 bases between the two ends. This CDR3 is 14 amino acids long. CDR3 nucleotide sequence: TGTGCCAGCAGCTTAAAGGGACCGAACGATACGCAGTATTTT. Encoded protein: CASSLKGPNDTQYF. The full variable domain, its missing parts supplied by reference TRBV7-3 and TRBJ2-3, is GAGVSQTPSNKVTEKGKYVELRCDPISGHTALYWYRQSLGQGPEFLIYFQGTGAADDSGLPNDRFFAVRPEGSVSTLKIQRTERGDSAVYLCASSLKGPNDTQYFGPGTRLTVL.

The chain couples TRBV6-1 to TRBJ2-5; a possible D gene is TRBD1 (6 bases). Between the trimmed V and J ends, which lost 7 bases and 7 bases, there was a span of 19 bases. There are 14 residues in the CDR3. The germline CDR1 and CDR2 sequences are MNHNS and SASEGT. DNA for the CDR3: TGTGCCAGCACCCCCGGAGAGGGACACAGGACCCAGTACTTC. Its translation is CASTPGEGHRTQYF.

This rearrangement joins TRBV19 to TRBJ2-1; 10 nucleotides align to TRBD2. This CDR3 comprises 15 residues. CDR1 is LNHDA, CDR2 SQIVND, per germline (reference sequence). V lost 3 bases to trimming and J lost 6 bases; unmatched junction nucleotides: 5. The CDR3 region has the DNA TGTGCCAGTAGTATGGTAGCGGGAGGCCTCAATGAGCAGTTCTTC. Translated: CASSMVAGGLNEQFF. Based on the CDR3 plus reference TRBV19 and TRBJ2-1, the full variable domain is DGGITQSPKYLFRKEGQNVTLSCEQNLNHDAMYWYRQDPGQGLRLIYYSQIVNDFQKGDIAEGYSVSREKKESFPLTVTSAQKNPTAFYLCASSMVAGGLNEQFFGPGTRLTVL.

This chain uses TRBV19 with TRBJ1-1; perhaps TRBD1 as D (5 bases). Germline-derived CDR1 and CDR2 are LNHDA and SQIVND (reference sequence). The CDR3 covers 13 residues. Trimming removed 5 bases from V and 9 bases from J, with 16 bases in between. CDR3 nucleotides: TGTGCCAGTAGTTTCCTAGGGGCCGGGCAAGCTTTCTTT. Translation gives CASSFLGAGQAFF.

This clone was picked up one time. V is TRBV7-8 and J is TRBJ2-5; D unclear. The CDR3 length is 12 residues. The V end lost 5 bases, the J end lost 7 bases, and 11 bases lay between the germline ends. CDR1 and CDR2 from the germline V gene are SGHVS and FQNEAQ. The CDR3: CASSPNSRTQYF. CDR3 DNA sequence: TGTGCCAGCAGCCCCAATTCGAGGACCCAGTACTTC. Full variable domain (missing parts from reference TRBV7-8 and TRBJ2-5): GAGVSQSPRYKVAKRGQDVALRCDPISGHVSLFWYQQALGQGPEFLTYFQNEAQLDKSGLPSDRFFAERPEGSVSTLKIQRTQQEDSAVYLCASSPNSRTQYFGPGTRLLVL.

Sample share makes this clone large. Written as DNA, the CDR3 is TGTGCCAGCAGTTTAGATTGGGACAGGGGGACCCACGAGCAGTACTTC. This gives the protein CASSLDWDRGTHEQYF. The chain recombines TRBV28 with TRBJ2-7; TRBD1 matches at 11 bases. The V gene end was trimmed by 2 bases and the J gene end by 5 bases; junction bases not matched to a gene: 8. The CDR3 totals 16 residues. Germline loops: CDR1 MDHEN, CDR2 SYDVKM.

The chain uses TRBV6-1 and TRBJ2-5; the D is unclear. V was cut by 1 base and J by 5 bases, with 14 bases left in between. The CDR3 sequence is 15 residues long. The germline CDR1 and CDR2 sequences are MNHNS and SASEGT. The CDR3 loop is CASSEGPAPGETQYF. The CDR3 DNA is TGTGCCAGCAGTGAAGGGCCGGCCCCTGGGGAGACCCAGTACTTC.

The CDR3 loop is CASSRTSGRGETQYF. The CDR3 DNA follows: TGTGCCAGCAGCCGGACTAGCGGACGGGGAGAGACCCAGTACTTC. The chain uses TRBV7-6 and TRBJ2-5, with TRBD2 matching 10 bases. The length of the CDR3 is 15 residues. Germline V lookup: CDR1 SGHVS, CDR2 FNYEAQ. Trimming removed 5 bases from V and 4 bases from J; junction bases left unmatched: 7.

DNA of the CDR3: TGCGCCAGCAGCTTGATGATGGGGCGGACGGAGCTGTTTTTT. This gives the protein CASSLMMGRTELFF. The rearrangement uses TRBV5-1 and TRBJ2-2; D may be TRBD1 (5 bases). CDR3 length: 14 residues. Germline V gene sequence: CDR1 SGHRS, CDR2 YFSETQ. Trimming pared 1 base from V and 10 bases from J, leaving 14 bases between.

The count of this clone is one. J is TRBJ2-4 and V is TRBV7-2; 9 bases are a match to TRBD2. CDR3 size: 16 residues. V gave up 1 base and J gave up 2 bases; unmatched junction bases: 3. The V gene's germline CDR1 is SGHTA and CDR2 FQGNSA. The CDR3 region is CASSLETSGSKNIQYF. CDR3 coding DNA: TGTGCCAGCAGCTTAGAGACTAGCGGATCCAAAAACATTCAGTACTTC.

Concerning this clone: This same CDR3 is encoded by further DNA sequences in the sample. The chain has TRBV28 and TRBJ2-7; D perhaps matches TRBD1 (5 bases). The CDR3 sequence is 13 residues long. Germline V gene data show CDR1 as MDHEN and CDR2 as SYDVKM. The V and J ends lost 2 bases and 3 bases respectively, with 8 bases between them. As DNA, the CDR3 is TGTGCCAGCAGTTTAAGAAGGGGCTACGAGCAGTACTTC. Translated, it gives CASSLRRGYEQYF.

V gene TRBV11-3 combines with J gene TRBJ2-1, with 7 bases aligning to TRBD2. The CDR3 spans 12 residues. Per germline, CDR1 SGHNT and CDR2 YENEEA. The trim removed 4 bases at V and 11 bases at J, leaving 5 bases unmatched. For the CDR3, the DNA is TGTGCCAGCAGCTCGAGGACTAGGAAGCAGTTCTTC. Amino acids: CASSSRTRKQFF. The full variable domain, in which reference TRBV11-3 and TRBJ2-1 provide the parts outside the CDR3, is EAGVVQSPRYKIIEKKQPVAFWCNPISGHNTLYWYLQNLGQGPELLIRYENEEAVDDSQLPKDRFSAERLKGVDSTLKIQPAELGDSAVYLCASSSRTRKQFFGPGTRLTVL.

This clone appeared a single time. The chain uses TRBV7-9 and TRBJ2-5, with unresolved D. Between the trimmed V and J ends, which lost 3 bases and 4 bases, there was a span of 15 bases. The CDR3 contains 15 residues. Germline V gene data show CDR1 as SEHNR and CDR2 as FQNEAQ (reference sequence). The CDR3 loop is CASSFGETTSETQYF. As DNA, the CDR3 is TGTGCCAGCAGCTTTGGTGAGACCACCTCAGAGACCCAGTACTTC.

The chain uses TRBV7-9 and TRBJ2-1; no firm D call. V was cut by 2 bases and J by 6 bases, with 17 bases left in between. The germline CDR1 and CDR2 sequences are SEHNR and FQNEAQ (reference sequence). The length of the CDR3 is 16 residues. The CDR3 is CASSLIDAGSTNEQFF. As DNA, the CDR3 is TGTGCCAGCAGCTTAATCGACGCCGGATCAACCAATGAGCAGTTCTTC.

A word on this clone: The sample carries other DNA sequences with the same CDR3. The J gene is TRBJ1-1, the V gene TRBV5-1; the D gene is possibly TRBD1 (5 bases). The CDR3 covers 14 residues. V lost 4 bases, J lost 2 bases, and 12 bases lay in between. Looked up from germline, CDR1 is SGHRS and CDR2 is YFSETQ. CDR3 coding DNA: TGCGCCAGCAGCCTATATGGGGGAAACACTGAAGCTTTCTTT. Amino acids: CASSLYGGNTEAFF.

The rearrangement links TRBV10-3 to TRBJ2-7, with D unclear. CDR1 ENHRY and CDR2 SYGVKD come from the germline V gene. The V end lost 4 bases, the J end lost 5 bases, and 9 bases lay between the germline ends. CDR3 length: 12 residues. CDR3 loop: CAISAVGHEQYF. The CDR3 DNA reads TGTGCCATCAGTGCCGTAGGGCACGAGCAGTACTTC.

This clone was observed once. The chain employs TRBV28 and TRBJ2-7; 7 bases line up with TRBD1. The CDR3 contains 14 residues. The V gene end was trimmed by 2 bases and the J gene end by 6 bases; junction bases not matched to a gene: 7. The germline V gene encodes CDR1 MDHEN and CDR2 SYDVKM. Here the CDR3 DNA reads TGTGCCAGCAGTTTAAGGGGGCCCCTTAGCGAGCAGTACTTC. Its protein is CASSLRGPLSEQYF. The whole variable domain, filled in from reference TRBV28 and TRBJ2-7, reads DVKVTQSSRYLVKRTGEKVFLECVQDMDHENMFWYRQDPGLGLRLIYFSYDVKMKEKGDIPEGYSVSREKKERFSLILESASTNQTSMYLCASSLRGPLSEQYFGPGTRLTVT.

This rearrangement joins TRBV28 to TRBJ1-1, with D possibly matching TRBD1 (6 bases). The length of the CDR3 is 15 residues. CDR1 is MDHEN, CDR2 SYDVKM, per germline. The germline V and J ends were trimmed by 2 bases and 0 bases, with 10 bases remaining between them. The CDR3 protein is CASSLGGQLNTEAFF. In nucleotides, the CDR3 is TGTGCCAGCAGTTTAGGCGGACAGCTGAACACTGAAGCTTTCTTT.

The chain employs TRBV6-1 and TRBJ2-3; 9 nucleotides align to TRBD1. The V and J ends lost 1 base and 1 base, in that order; junction bases with no gene match: 0. This CDR3 is 15 amino acids long. Germline CDR1 MNHNS, CDR2 SASEGT. CDR3 sequence: CASSEGTGGTDTQYF. DNA for the CDR3: TGTGCCAGCAGTGAAGGGACAGGGGGCACAGATACGCAGTATTTT.

This clone was counted a single time. The chain combines TRBV6-1 with TRBJ1-2; D not certain. The CDR3 spans 10 residues. The germline gives CDR1 MNHNS, CDR2 SASEGT. Trimming took 10 bases from V and 8 from J, leaving 11 bases between them. CDR3 protein: CATLSHGYTF. CDR3 sequence (DNA): TGTGCCACCCTCTCCCACGGCTACACCTTC.

The rearrangement links TRBV10-3 to TRBJ2-7; possibly TRBD1 for D (6 bases). CDR1 and CDR2 from the germline V gene are ENHRY and SYGVKD. V lost 7 bases and J 5 bases, leaving 21 bases between the germline ends. This CDR3 region has 15 residues. The CDR3 loop reads CAITPGGDTYHEQYF. CDR3 bases: TGTGCCATCACCCCCGGTGGGGACACCTACCACGAGCAGTACTTC.

This chain links TRBV5-1 with TRBJ1-1, with D maybe TRBD1 (5 bases). The CDR3 runs to 13 residues. Germline CDR1 is SGHRS and CDR2 is YFSETQ. Trimming took 1 base from V and 4 from J, leaving 8 bases between them. The CDR3 sequence is CASSLSGGTEAFF. The CDR3 bases are TGCGCCAGCAGCTTGTCGGGGGGCACTGAAGCTTTCTTT.

The gene calls are TRBV28 and TRBJ2-1; tentative D call: TRBD1 (6 bases). Between the trimmed V and J ends, which lost 7 bases and 6 bases, there was a span of 19 bases. Germline-derived CDR1 and CDR2 are MDHEN and SYDVKM. The CDR3 is 15 amino acids. The CDR3 DNA reads as TGTGCCAGCACAGAGGGGGTTGGGGCCGTCAATGAGCAGTTCTTC. Its protein product is CASTEGVGAVNEQFF.

The chain couples TRBV7-9 to TRBJ2-3; D is unresolved. Germline assignment: CDR1 SEHNR and CDR2 FQNEAQ (reference sequence). The CDR3 contains 12 residues. V lost 2 bases and J lost 4, with 4 bases in between. The CDR3 loop is CASSLSSDTQYF. The CDR3 DNA sequence: TGTGCCAGCAGCTTATCTTCAGATACGCAGTATTTT.

By sample share, this clone is medium-sized (0.01 to 0.1%). The chain links TRBV6-1 to TRBJ2-7; TRBD2 matches 7 bases. After removal of 3 bases from V and 2 bases from J, the junction contained 7 bases not matched to a gene. Germline values: CDR1 MNHNS, CDR2 SASEGT. This CDR3 has 15 residues. This CDR3 reads CASSDWREGTYEQYF. DNA of the CDR3: TGTGCCAGCAGTGACTGGAGGGAGGGGACCTACGAGCAGTACTTC.

The sample holds one count of this clone. V and J are TRBV6-1 and TRBJ2-6; D is unclear. V was pared by 1 base and J by 3 bases, with 7 bases between. In germline, CDR1 is MNHNS, CDR2 SASEGT. The CDR3 spans 15 residues. CDR3 amino acids: CASSEGIGGANVLTF. The CDR3 coding sequence is TGTGCCAGCAGTGAAGGTATAGGTGGGGCCAACGTCCTGACTTTC.

CDR3 residues: CASSASGSTYNEQFF. CDR3 bases: TGTGCCAGTAGTGCGAGCGGGAGCACCTACAATGAGCAGTTCTTC. The chain joins TRBV19 to TRBJ2-1; 8 bases are shared with TRBD2. The CDR3 sequence is 15 residues long. Germline V CDR1 and CDR2: LNHDA, SQIVND (reference sequence). The junction had 5 bases not matched to a gene; V was cut back by 5 bases and J by 2 bases.

This clone showed up just a few times. The genes are TRBV13 and TRBJ2-3; D remains ambiguous. Trimming shortened V by 4 bases and J by 4 bases, and 15 bases separated the two germline ends. The CDR3 runs 15 residues. The V gene's germline CDR1 is PRHDT and CDR2 FYEKMQ (reference sequence). CDR3 coding DNA: TGTGCCAGCAGCTCCCATCTCGCGACGGCAGATACGCAGTATTTT. Protein product: CASSSHLATADTQYF.

This clone was recorded once. The chain combines TRBV28 with TRBJ2-3; D unresolved. CDR3 length: 12 amino acids. Trimming removed 2 bases at V and 4 bases at J, with 4 bases between. In germline, CDR1 is MDHEN, CDR2 SYDVKM. CDR3 coding DNA: TGTGCCAGCAGTTTAGAATCAGATACGCAGTATTTT. It encodes CASSLESDTQYF. Supplemented by reference TRBV28 and TRBJ2-3, the full variable domain reads DVKVTQSSRYLVKRTGEKVFLECVQDMDHENMFWYRQDPGLGLRLIYFSYDVKMKEKGDIPEGYSVSREKKERFSLILESASTNQTSMYLCASSLESDTQYFGPGTRLTVL.